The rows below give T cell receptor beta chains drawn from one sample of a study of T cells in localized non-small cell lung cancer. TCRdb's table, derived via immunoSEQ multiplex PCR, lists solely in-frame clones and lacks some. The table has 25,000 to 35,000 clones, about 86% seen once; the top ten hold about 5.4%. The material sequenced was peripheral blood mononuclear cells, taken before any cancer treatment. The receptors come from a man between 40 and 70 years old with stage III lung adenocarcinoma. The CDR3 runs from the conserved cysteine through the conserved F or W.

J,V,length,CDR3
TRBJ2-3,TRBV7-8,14,CASSLYDVTDTQYF
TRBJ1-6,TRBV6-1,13,CASSDGRSSPLHF
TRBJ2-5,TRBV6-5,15,CASNALTGSGETQYF
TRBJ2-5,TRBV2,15,CASSPISGYQETQYF
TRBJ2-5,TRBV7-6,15,CASSLFGGTQETQYF
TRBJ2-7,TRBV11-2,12,CASSLVGSGGYF
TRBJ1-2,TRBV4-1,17,CASSQQRALGTVYGYTF
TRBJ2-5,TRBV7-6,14,CASSPFRGVETQYF
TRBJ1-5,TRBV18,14,CASSPISGTEPQHF
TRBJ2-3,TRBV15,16,CATSRDGAGGTDTQYF
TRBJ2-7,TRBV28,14,CATRSTGKVYEQYF
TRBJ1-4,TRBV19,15,CASSTPQESKKKLFF
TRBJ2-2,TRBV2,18,CASSEAPPTGTNTGELFF
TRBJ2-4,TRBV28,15,CASSSRQVAKNIQYF
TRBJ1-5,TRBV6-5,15,CASSIGAGEGQPQHF
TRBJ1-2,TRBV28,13,CASSLRTLGGYTF
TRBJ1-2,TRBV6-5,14,CASSRDRINYGYTF
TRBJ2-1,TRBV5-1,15,CASSLPAGSYNEQFF
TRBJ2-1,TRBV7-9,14,CASSLQGQGNEQFF
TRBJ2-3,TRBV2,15,CASRPERAFTDTQYF
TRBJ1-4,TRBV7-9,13,CASSRGHQGELFF
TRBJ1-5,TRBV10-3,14,CAISELEGGQPQHF
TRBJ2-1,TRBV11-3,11,CASGLGGEQFF
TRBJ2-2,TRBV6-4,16,CASSPIWGANTGELFF
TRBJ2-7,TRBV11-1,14,CASSPRTVIYEQYF
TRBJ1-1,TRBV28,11,CASSLPSRAFF
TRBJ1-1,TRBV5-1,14,CASSATGGRTEAFF
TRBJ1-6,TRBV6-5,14,CASREGGWYSPLHF
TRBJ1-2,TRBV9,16,CASSPHGGAVHYGYTF
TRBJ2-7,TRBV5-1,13,CASSLATTERQYF
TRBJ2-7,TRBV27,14,CASSVTGGFDEQYF
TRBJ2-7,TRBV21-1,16,CASSVWMLHVLDEQYF
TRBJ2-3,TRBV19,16,CASTERGPSNTDTQYF
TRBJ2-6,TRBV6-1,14,CASSPLSGANVLTF
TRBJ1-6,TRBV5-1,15,CASSSTGVDNSPLHF
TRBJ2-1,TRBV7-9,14,CASSSGLFQNEQFF
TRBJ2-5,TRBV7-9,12,CASSINGETQYF
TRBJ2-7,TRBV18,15,CASSQGVTGTYEQYF
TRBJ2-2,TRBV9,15,CASSVAGEYAGELFF
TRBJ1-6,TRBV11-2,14,CASRQQGSNSPLHF
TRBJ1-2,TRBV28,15,CASSLFGRTNYGYTF
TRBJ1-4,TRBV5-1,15,CASSLVGARNEKLFF
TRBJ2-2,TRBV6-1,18,CASSGGTSGGFGTGELFF
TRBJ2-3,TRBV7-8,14,CASSSTKRTDTQYF
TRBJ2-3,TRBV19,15,CATSPGTGITDTQYF
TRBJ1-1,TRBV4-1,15,CASSQDRGRYTEAFF
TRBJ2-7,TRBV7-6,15,CASSAVPDSSYEQYF